The present entry profiles one T cell receptor (beta chain) with its context. Its antigen is unidentified. The V gene lost 2 bases and the J gene lost 2 bases, with 7 bases spanning the gap. The CDR3 runs to 13 residues. Germline-derived CDR1 and CDR2 are SGHAT and FQNNGV. Time point meaning: after neoadjuvant nivolumab, at surgical resection. Patients were newly diagnosed with stage II-IVA oral cavity squamous cell carcinoma without prior systemic or radiation treatment. Clones were read by immunoSEQ multiplex PCR, and TCRdb kept only the in-frame ones, dropping some. The sample has more than 13,000 clones, 65% to 85% seen once. This specimen comes from a study of neoadjuvant anti-PD-1 for oral cavity cancer. Across the study: Around day 43, patients without progression received a fourth nivolumab dose before surgery.

Overall study findings and caveats: After neoadjuvant nivolumab, PBMC T cell clonality was significantly higher in non-responders than responders.

This chain connects TRBV11-2 to TRBJ2-7; D is unclear. The sequences come from PBMCs, collected after nivolumab (anti-PD-1) treatment. The TCR comes from a person aged 35-80 years with oral cavity squamous cell carcinoma. The CDR3 reads CASSLNGPYEQYF. The CDR3 bases are TGTGCCAGCAGCTTAAACGGCCCCTACGAGCAGTACTTC.